Below, one T cell receptor beta chain is given with its context. Its antigen is currently unknown. Clones were sequenced by immunoSEQ multiplex PCR, and TCRdb holds only the in-frame ones, with some missing. The sample shows some 640,000 clones, more than 70% of them seen only once. Trimming removed 6 bases from V and 1 base from J, with 13 bases in between. Germline assignment: CDR1 SQVTM and CDR2 ANQGSEA. CDR3 length: 14 amino acids. This record belongs to a study of Ad26.COV2.S vaccination and SARS-CoV-2 variants. Overall study: Sample donor was a member of the COV1001 Ad26.COV2.S trial arm. Doses of Ad26.COV2.S were injected into muscle once or twice, 56 days apart.

This sample's treatment: some 20 received Ad26.COV2.S at low or high dose, single or two shots; about 5 received placebo; per-sample allocation not given. Day 63 after the first vaccine or placebo injection was the time point for sampling. The study, taken as a whole, reports: Placebo recipients showed lower spike-specific TCR breadth than vaccinees. After vaccination, reports described spike-specific CD8+ and CD4+ T cell responses as showing substantial breadth.

The clonotype was recovered from a person between 18 and 59 years old who received the Ad26.COV2.S COVID-19 vaccine or a placebo. The J gene is TRBJ2-1, the V gene TRBV29-1; D gene uncertain. The sample in question was peripheral blood, obtained in a trial of Ad26.COV2.S vaccine versus placebo. CDR3 bases: TGCAGCGTATTCCTGGCAGTGTCCTACAATGAGCAGTTCTTC. Its translation: CSVFLAVSYNEQFF.